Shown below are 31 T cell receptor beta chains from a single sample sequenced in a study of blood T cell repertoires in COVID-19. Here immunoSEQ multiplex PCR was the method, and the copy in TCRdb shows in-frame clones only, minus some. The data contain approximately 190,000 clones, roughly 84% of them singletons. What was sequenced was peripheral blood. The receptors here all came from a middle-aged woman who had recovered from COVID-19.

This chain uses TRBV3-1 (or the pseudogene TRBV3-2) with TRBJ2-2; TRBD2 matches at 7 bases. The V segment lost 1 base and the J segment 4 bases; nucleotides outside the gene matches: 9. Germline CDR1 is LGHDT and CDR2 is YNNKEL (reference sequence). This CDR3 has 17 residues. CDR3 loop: CASSQVSGGPGTGELFF. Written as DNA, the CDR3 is TGTGCCAGCAGCCAAGTATCGGGGGGACCTGGCACCGGGGAGCTGTTTTTT.

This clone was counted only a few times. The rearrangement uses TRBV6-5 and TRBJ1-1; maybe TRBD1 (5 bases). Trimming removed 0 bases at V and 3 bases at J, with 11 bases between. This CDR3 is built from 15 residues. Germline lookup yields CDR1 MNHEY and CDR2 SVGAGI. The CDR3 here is CASSYSRDLYTEAFF. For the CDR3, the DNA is TGTGCCAGCAGTTACTCGCGGGACCTGTACACTGAAGCTTTCTTT.

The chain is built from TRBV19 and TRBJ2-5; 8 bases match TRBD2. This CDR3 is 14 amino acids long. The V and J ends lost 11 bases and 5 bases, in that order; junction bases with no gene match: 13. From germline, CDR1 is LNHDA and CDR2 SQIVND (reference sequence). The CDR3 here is CAAKAGAGVETQYF. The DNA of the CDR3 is TGTGCCGCAAAGGCCGGAGCGGGAGTGGAGACCCAGTACTTC.

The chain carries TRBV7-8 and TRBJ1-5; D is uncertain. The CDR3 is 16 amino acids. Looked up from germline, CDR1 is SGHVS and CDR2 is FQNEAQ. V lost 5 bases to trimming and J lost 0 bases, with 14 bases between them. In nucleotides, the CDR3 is TGTGCCAGCAGCCCCCAGGTGCCTTATAGCAATCAGCCCCAGCATTTT. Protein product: CASSPQVPYSNQPQHF.

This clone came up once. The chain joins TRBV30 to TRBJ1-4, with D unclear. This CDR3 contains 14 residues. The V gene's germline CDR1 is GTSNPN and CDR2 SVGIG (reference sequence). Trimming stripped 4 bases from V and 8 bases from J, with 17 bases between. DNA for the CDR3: TGTGCCTGGAACCCGGCCCTTCGGGTGGAAAAACTGTTTTTT. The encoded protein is CAWNPALRVEKLFF.

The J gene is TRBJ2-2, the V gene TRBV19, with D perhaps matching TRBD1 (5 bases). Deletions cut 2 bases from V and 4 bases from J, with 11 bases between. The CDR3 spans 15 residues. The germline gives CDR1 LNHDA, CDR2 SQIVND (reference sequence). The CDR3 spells CASSIQGVVTGELFF. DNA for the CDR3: TGTGCCAGTAGTATACAGGGTGTGGTCACCGGGGAGCTGTTTTTT. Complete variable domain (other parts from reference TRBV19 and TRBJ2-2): DGGITQSPKYLFRKEGQNVTLSCEQNLNHDAMYWYRQDPGQGLRLIYYSQIVNDFQKGDIAEGYSVSREKKESFPLTVTSAQKNPTAFYLCASSIQGVVTGELFFGEGSRLTVL.

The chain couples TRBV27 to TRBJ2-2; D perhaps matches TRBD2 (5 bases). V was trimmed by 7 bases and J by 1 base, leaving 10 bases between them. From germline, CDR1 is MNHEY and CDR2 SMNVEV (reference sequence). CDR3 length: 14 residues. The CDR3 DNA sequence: TGTGCCAGCATGGAGGTTTGGAACACCGGGGAGCTGTTTTTT. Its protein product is CASMEVWNTGELFF.

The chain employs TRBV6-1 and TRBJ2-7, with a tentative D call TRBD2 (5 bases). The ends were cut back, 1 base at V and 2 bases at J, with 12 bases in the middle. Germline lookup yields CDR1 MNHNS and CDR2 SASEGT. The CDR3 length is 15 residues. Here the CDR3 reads CASSEVTSGPYEQYF. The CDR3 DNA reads TGTGCCAGCAGTGAAGTGACCAGCGGACCCTACGAGCAGTACTTC.

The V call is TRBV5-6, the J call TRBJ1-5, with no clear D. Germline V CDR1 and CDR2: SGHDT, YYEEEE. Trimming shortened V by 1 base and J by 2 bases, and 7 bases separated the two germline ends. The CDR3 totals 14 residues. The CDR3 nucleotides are TGTGCCAGCAGCTTGTACCGGGGCAATCAGCCCCAGCATTTT. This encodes CASSLYRGNQPQHF.

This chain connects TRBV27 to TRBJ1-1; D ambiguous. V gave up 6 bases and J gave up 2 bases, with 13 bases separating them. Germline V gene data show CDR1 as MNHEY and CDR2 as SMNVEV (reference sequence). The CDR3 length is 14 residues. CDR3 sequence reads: CASRPQSLNTEAFF. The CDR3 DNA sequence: TGTGCCAGCAGACCGCAGTCCCTCAACACTGAAGCTTTCTTT.

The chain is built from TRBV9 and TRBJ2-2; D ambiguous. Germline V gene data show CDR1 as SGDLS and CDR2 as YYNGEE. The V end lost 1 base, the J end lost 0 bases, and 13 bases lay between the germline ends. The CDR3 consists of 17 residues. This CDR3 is CASSVTPSVANTGELFF. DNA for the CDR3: TGTGCCAGCAGCGTAACCCCCAGCGTCGCGAACACCGGGGAGCTGTTTTTT.

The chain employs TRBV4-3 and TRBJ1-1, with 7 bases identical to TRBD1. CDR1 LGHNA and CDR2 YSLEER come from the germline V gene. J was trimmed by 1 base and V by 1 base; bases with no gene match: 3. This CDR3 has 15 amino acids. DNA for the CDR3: TGCGCCAGCAGCCAAGGCCGGACAGGGAACACTGAAGCTTTCTTT. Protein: CASSQGRTGNTEAFF.

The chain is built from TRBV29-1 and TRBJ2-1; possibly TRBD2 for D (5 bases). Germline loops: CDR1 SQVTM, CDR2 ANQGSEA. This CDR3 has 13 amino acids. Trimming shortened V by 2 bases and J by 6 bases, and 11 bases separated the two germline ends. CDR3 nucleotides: TGCAGCGTTGAACGGGATATAGGCAATGAGCAGTTCTTC. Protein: CSVERDIGNEQFF.

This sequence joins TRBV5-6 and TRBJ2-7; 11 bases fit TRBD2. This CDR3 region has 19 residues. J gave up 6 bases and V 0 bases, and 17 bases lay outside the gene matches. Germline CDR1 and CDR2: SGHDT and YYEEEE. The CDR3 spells CASSLGTRALRLAGGEQYF. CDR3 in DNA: TGTGCCAGCAGCTTGGGGACCCGTGCGTTGAGGCTAGCGGGAGGCGAGCAGTACTTC.

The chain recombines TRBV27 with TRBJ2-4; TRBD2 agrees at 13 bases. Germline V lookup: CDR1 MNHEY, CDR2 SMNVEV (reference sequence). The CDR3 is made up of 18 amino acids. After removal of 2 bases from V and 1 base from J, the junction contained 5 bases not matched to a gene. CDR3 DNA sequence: TGTGCCAGCAGTTTAGCCGGGACTAGCGGGATCGCCAAAAACATTCAGTACTTC. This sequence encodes CASSLAGTSGIAKNIQYF.

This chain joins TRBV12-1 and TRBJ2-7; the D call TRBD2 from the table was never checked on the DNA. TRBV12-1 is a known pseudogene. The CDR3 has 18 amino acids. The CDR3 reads CASSPGTSGMNSTYEQYF. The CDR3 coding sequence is TGTGCCAGCAGCCCCGGGACTAGCGGGATGAACTCAACCTACGAGCAGTACTTC.

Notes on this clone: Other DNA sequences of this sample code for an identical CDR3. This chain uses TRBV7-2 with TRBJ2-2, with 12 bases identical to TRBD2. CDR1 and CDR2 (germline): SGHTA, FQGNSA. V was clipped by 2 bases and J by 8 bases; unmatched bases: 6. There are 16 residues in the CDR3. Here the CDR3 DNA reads TGTGCCAGCAGCTTAATGCTAGCGGGAGGGCCTGGGGAGCTGTTTTTT. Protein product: CASSLMLAGGPGELFF.

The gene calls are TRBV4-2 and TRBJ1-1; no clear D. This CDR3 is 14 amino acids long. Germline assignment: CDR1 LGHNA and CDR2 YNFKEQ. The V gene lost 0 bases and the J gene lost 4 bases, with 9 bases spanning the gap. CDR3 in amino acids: CASSQDRGSTEAFF. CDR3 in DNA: TGTGCCAGCAGCCAAGATAGAGGGAGCACTGAAGCTTTCTTT.

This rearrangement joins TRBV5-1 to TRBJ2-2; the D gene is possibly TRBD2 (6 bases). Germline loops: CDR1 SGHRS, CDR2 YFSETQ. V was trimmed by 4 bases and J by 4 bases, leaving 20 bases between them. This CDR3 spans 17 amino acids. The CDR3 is CASSPTALGRGTGELFF. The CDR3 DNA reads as TGCGCCAGCAGCCCGACCGCCCTGGGGCGGGGCACCGGGGAGCTGTTTTTT.

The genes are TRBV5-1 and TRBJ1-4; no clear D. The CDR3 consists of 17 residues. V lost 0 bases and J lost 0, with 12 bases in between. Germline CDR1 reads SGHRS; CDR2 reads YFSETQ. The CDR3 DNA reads TGCGCCAGCAGCTTGGTGCGGGGAGGAGCAACTAATGAAAAACTGTTTTTT. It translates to CASSLVRGGATNEKLFF.

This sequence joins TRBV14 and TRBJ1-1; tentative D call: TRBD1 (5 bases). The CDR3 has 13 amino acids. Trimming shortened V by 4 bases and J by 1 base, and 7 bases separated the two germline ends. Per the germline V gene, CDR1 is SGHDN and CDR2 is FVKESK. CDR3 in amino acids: CASSLQGNTEAFF. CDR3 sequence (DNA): TGTGCCAGCAGCCTTCAGGGGAACACTGAAGCTTTCTTT.

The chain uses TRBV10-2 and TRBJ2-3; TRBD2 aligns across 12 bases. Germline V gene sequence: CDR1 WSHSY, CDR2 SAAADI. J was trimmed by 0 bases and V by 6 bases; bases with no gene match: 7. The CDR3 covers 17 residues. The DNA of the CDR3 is TGCGCCAGCAGGGACGCCGGACTAGCGGGAAGCACAGATACGCAGTATTTT. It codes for CASRDAGLAGSTDTQYF.

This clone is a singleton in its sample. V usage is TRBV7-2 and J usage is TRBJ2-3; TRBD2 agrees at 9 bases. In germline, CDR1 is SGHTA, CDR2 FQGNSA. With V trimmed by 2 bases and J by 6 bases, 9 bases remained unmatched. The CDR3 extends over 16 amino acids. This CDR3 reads CASSLLGLANSDTQYF. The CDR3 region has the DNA TGTGCCAGCAGCTTACTGGGACTAGCTAACTCTGATACGCAGTATTTT.

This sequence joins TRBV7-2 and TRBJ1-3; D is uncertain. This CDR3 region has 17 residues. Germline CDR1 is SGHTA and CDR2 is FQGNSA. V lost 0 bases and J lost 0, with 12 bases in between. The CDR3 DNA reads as TGTGCCAGCAGCTTAGCGTTGGGCAGCTCCTCTGGAAACACCATATATTTT. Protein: CASSLALGSSSGNTIYF.

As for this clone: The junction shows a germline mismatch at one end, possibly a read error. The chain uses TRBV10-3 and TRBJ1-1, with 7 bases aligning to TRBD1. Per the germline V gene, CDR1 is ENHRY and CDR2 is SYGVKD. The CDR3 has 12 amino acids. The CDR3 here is CAIRGGLTEAFF. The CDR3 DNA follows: TGTGCAATCAGAGGGGGCTTAACTGAAGCTTTCTTT.

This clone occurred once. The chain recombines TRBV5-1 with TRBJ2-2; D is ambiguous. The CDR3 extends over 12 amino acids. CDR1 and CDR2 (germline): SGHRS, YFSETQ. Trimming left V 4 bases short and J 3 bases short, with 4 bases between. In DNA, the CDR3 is TGCGCCAGCAGCCCGGACACCGGGGAGCTGTTTTTT. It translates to CASSPDTGELFF.

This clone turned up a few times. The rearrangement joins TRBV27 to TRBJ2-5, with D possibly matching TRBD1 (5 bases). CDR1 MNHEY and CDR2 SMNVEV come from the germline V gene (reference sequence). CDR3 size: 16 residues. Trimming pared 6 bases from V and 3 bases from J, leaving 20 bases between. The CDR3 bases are TGTGCCAGCAGCGGCGGTTGGGGCTCGCGCAAAGAGACCCAGTACTTC. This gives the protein CASSGGWGSRKETQYF.

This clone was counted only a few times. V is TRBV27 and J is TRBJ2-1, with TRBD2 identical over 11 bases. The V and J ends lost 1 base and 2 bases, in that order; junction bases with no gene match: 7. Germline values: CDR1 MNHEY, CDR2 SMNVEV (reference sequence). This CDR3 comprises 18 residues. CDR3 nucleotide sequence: TGTGCCAGCAGTTTATGGCTAGCGGGAGGCCCTACCTACAATGAGCAGTTCTTC. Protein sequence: CASSLWLAGGPTYNEQFF.

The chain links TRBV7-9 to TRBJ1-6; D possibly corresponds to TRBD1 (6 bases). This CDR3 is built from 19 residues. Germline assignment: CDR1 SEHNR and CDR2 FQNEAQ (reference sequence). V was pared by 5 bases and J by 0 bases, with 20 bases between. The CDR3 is CASSLSGTSRSSYNSPLHF. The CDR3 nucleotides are TGTGCCAGCAGCCTCTCCGGGACATCCCGGAGCTCCTATAATTCACCCCTCCACTTT.

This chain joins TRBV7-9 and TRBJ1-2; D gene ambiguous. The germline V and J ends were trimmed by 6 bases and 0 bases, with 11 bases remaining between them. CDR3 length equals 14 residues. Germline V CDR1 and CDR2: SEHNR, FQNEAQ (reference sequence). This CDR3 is CASSPQKANYGYTF. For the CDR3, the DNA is TGTGCCAGCAGTCCCCAGAAAGCTAACTATGGCTACACCTTC.

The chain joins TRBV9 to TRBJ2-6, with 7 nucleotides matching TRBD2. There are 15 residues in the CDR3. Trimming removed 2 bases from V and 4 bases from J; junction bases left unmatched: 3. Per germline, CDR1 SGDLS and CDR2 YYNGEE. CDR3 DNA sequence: TGTGCCAGCAGCGTGAGCGGGACCGGGGCCAACGTCCTGACTTTC. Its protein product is CASSVSGTGANVLTF.